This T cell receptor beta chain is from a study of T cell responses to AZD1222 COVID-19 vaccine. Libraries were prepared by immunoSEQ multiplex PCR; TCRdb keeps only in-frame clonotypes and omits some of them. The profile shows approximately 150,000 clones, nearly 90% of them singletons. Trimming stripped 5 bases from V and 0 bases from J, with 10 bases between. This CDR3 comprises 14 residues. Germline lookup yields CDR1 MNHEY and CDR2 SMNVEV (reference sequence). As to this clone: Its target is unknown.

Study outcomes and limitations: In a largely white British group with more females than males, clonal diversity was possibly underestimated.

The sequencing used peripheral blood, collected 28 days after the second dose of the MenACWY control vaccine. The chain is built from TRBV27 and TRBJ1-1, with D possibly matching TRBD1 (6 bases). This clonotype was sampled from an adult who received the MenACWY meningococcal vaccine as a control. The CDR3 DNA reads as TGTGCCAGCAGTCCGGACAGTTTGAACACTGAAGCTTTCTTT. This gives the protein CASSPDSLNTEAFF.